Here is one T cell receptor (beta chain) with its context. In germline, CDR1 is SQVTM, CDR2 ANQGSEA. V was shortened by 7 bases and J by 0 bases, with 18 bases between the two germline ends. The CDR3 runs 15 residues. The data stem from a study of tumor-infiltrating lymphocytes in localized non-small cell lung cancer. Sequencing was performed with immunoSEQ multiplex PCR; in TCRdb, only in-frame clones are kept and a portion is missing. The sample includes roughly 16,000 clones, around 72% seen only once; the top ten take 3.5% to 5%. The chain has TRBV29-1 and TRBJ1-1; D is possibly TRBD1 (6 bases). The sequenced sample consisted of lung tumor tissue. The receptor was derived from a human donor with non-small cell lung cancer. The CDR3 DNA is TGCAGCGCTGGGGCCAGGGGTCAGATGAACACTGAAGCTTTCTTT. Amino acid sequence: CSAGARGQMNTEAFF.